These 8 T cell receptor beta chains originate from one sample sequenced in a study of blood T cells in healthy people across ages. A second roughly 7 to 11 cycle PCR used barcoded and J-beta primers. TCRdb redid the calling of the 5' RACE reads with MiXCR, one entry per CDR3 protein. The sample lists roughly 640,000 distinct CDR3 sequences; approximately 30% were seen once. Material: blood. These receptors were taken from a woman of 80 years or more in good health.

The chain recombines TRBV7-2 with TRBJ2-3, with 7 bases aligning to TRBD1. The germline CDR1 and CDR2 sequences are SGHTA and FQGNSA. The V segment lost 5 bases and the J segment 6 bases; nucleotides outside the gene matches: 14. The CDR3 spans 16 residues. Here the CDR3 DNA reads TGTGCCAGCAGCCAAACTAACAGGGGCTTCCGGGATACGCAGTATTTT. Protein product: CASSQTNRGFRDTQYF.

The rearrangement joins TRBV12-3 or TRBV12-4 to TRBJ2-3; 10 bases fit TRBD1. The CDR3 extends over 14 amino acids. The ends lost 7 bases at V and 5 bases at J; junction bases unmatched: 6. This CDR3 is CASTDRGLEDTQYF. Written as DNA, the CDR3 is TGTGCCAGCACCGACAGGGGGCTTGAAGATACGCAGTATTTT.

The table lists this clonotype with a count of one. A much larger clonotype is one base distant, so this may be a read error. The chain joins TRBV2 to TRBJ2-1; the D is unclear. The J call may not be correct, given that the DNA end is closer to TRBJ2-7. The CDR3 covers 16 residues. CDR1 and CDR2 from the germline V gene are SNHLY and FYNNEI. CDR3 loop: CASSESRANSYNEQYF. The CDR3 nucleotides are TGTGCCAGCAGTGAATCACGGGCGAACTCCTACAATGAGCAGTACTTC.

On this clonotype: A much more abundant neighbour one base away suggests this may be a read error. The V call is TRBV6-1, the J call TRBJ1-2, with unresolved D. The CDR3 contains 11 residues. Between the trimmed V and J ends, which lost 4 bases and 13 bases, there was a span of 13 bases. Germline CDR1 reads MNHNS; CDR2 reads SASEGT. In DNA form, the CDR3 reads TGTGCCAGCAGTGGCTACCCGGCGGCCACCTTC. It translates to CASSGYPAATF.

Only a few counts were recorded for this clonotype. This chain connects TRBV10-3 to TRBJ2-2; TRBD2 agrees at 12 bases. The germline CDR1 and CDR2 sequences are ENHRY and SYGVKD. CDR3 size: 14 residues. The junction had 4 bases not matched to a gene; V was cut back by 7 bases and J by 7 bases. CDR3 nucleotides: TGTGCCATCACCCGACTAGCGGGGGACGGGGAGCTGTTTTTT. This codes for CAITRLAGDGELFF.

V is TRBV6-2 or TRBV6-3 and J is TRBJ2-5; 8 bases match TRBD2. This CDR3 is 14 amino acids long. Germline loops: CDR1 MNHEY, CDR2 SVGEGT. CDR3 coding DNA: TGTGCTAGCGGTACCCTAGCGGGCCAAGAGACCCAGTACTTC. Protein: CASGTLAGQETQYF.

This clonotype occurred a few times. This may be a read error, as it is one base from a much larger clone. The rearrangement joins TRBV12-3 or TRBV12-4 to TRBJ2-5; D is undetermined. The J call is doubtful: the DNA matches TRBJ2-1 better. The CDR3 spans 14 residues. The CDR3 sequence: CASSLAGYQETQFF. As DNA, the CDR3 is TGTGCCAGCAGTTTAGCGGGGTACCAAGAGACCCAGTTCTTC.

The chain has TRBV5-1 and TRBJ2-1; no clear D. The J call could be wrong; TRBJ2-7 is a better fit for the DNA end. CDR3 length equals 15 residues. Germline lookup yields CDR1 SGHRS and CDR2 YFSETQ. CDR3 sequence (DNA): TGCGCCAGCAGCTCCGTTTTGAGCTCCTACAATGAGCAGTACTTC. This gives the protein CASSSVLSSYNEQYF.